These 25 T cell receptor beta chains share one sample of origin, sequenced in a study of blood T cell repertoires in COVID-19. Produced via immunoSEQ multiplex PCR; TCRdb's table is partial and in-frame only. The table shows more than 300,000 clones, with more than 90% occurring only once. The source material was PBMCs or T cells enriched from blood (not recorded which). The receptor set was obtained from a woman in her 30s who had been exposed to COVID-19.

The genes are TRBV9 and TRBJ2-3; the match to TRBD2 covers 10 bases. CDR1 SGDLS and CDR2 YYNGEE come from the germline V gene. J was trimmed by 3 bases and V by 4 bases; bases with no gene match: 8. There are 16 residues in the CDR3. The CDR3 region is CASSTRAGGRTDTQYF. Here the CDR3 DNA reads TGTGCCAGCAGCACGCGAGCGGGGGGGAGAACAGATACGCAGTATTTT.

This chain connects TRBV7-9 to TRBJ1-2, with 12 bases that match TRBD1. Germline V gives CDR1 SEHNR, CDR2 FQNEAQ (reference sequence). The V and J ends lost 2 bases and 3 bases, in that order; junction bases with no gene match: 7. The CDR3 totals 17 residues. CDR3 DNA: TGTGCCAGCAGCTTACAGGGACAGGGGGCCCTAGACTATGGCTACACCTTC. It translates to CASSLQGQGALDYGYTF.

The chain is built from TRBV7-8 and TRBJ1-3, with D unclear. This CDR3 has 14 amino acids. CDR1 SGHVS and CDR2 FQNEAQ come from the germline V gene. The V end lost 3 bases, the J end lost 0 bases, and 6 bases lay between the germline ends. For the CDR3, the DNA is TGTGCCAGCAGCTTTGCAGGCTCTGGAAACACCATATATTTT. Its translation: CASSFAGSGNTIYF.

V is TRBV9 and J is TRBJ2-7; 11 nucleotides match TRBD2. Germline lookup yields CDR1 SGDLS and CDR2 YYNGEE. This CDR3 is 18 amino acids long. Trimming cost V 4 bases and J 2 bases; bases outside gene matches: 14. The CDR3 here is CASSRSPLISGGAYEQYF. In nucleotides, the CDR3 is TGTGCCAGCAGCCGTAGTCCCTTAATTAGCGGGGGGGCCTACGAGCAGTACTTC.

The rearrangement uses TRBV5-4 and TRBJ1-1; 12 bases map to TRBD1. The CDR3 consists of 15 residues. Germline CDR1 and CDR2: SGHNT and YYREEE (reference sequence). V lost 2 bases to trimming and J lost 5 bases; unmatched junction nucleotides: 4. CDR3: CASSFRDRGLTEAFF. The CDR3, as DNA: TGTGCCAGCAGCTTCCGGGACAGGGGGCTAACTGAAGCTTTCTTT.

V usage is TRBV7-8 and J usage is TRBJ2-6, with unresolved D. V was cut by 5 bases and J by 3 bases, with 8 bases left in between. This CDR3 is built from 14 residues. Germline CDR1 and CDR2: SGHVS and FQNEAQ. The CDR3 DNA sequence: TGTGCCAGCAGCCCGTTAGATGGGGCCAACGTCCTGACTTTC. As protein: CASSPLDGANVLTF.

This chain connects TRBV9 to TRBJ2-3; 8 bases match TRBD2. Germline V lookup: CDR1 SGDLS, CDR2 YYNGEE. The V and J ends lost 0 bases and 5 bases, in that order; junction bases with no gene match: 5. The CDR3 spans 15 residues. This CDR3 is CASSVVSGGRDTQYF. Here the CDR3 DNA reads TGTGCCAGCAGCGTAGTGAGCGGGGGAAGAGATACGCAGTATTTT.

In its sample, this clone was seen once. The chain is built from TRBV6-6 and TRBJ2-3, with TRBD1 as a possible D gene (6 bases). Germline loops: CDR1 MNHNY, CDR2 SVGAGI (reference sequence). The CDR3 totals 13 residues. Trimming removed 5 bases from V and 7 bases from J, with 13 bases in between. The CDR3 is CASSAQGINTQYF. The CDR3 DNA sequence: TGTGCCAGCAGTGCCCAGGGGATAAATACGCAGTATTTT.

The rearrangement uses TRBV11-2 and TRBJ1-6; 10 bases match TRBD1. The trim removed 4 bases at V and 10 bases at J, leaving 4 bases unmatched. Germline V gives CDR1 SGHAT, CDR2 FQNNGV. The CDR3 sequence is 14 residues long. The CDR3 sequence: CASSSDRGLSPLHF. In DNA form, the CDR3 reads TGTGCCAGCAGCTCAGACAGGGGGCTGTCACCCCTCCACTTT.

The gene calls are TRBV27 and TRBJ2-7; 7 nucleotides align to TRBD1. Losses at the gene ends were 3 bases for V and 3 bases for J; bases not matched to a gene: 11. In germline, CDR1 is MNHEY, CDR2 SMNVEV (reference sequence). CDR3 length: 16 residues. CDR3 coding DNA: TGTGCCAGCAGTTTGGGGATGGGGGACAGACACTACGAGCAGTACTTC. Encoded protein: CASSLGMGDRHYEQYF.

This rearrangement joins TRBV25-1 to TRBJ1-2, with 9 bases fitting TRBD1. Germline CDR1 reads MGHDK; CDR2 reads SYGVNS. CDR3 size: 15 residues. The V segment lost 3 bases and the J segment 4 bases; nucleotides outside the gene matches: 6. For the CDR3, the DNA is TGTGCCAGCAGTGAGGGACAGGGATGGGGCTATGGCTACACCTTC. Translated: CASSEGQGWGYGYTF.

The CDR3 here is CASSLSRSTGSPLHF. CDR3 DNA sequence: TGTGCCAGCAGTTTATCGAGGTCGACAGGCTCACCCCTCCACTTT. This rearrangement joins TRBV27 to TRBJ1-6; D possibly corresponds to TRBD1 (6 bases). The germline CDR1 and CDR2 sequences are MNHEY and SMNVEV (reference sequence). CDR3 length: 15 residues. Trimming shortened V by 0 bases and J by 10 bases, and 13 bases separated the two germline ends.

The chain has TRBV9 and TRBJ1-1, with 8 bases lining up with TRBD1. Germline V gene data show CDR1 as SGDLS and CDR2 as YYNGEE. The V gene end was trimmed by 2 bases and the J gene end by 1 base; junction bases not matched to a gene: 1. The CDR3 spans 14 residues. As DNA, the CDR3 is TGTGCCAGCAGCGTCGGGACAGGGAACACTGAAGCTTTCTTT. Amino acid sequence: CASSVGTGNTEAFF.

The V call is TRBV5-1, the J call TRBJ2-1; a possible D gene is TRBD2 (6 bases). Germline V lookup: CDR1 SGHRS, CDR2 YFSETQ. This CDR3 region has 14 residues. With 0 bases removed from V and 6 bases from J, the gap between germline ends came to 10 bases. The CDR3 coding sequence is TGCGCCAGCAGCTTGGCCCGGGGACTCAATGAGCAGTTCTTC. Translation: CASSLARGLNEQFF.

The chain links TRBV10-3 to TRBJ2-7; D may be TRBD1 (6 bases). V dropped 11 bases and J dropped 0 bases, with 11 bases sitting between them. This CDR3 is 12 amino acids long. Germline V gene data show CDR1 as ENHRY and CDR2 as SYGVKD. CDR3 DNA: TGTGCCGCTTCAGGGGCCTCCTACGAGCAGTACTTC. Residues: CAASGASYEQYF.

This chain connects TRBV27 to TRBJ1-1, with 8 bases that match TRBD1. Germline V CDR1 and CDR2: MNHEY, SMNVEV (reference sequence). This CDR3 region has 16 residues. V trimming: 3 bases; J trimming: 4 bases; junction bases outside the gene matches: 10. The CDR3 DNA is TGTGCCAGCAGTTTCTCGCTTGGACAGGGAGGCACTGAAGCTTTCTTT. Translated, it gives CASSFSLGQGGTEAFF.

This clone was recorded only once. This CDR3 reads CASSLGGKGTEAFF. The DNA of the CDR3 is TGTGCCAGCAGCTTAGGAGGGAAAGGCACTGAAGCTTTCTTT. The genes are TRBV7-6 and TRBJ1-1; D unresolved. The germline CDR1 and CDR2 sequences are SGHVS and FNYEAQ. The CDR3 consists of 14 residues. The ends were cut back, 1 base at V and 4 bases at J, with 10 bases in the middle.

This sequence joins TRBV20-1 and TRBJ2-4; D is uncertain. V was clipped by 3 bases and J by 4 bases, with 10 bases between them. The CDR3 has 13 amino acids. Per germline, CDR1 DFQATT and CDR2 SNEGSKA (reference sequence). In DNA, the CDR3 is TGCAGTGCTAGTTCCGGTGCTAAAAACATTCAGTACTTC. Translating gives CSASSGAKNIQYF.

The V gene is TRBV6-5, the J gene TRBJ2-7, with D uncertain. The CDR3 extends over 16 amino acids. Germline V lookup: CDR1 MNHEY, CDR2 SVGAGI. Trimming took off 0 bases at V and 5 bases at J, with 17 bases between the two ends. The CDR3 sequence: CASSYSVRGSPNEQYF. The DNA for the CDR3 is TGTGCCAGCAGTTACTCGGTCCGCGGTTCTCCTAACGAGCAGTACTTC.

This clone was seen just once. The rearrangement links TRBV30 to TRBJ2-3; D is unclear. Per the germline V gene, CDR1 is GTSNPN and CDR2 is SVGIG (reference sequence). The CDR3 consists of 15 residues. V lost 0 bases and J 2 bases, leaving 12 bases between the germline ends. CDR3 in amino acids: CAWSVGQIPTDTQYF. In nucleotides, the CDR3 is TGTGCCTGGAGTGTTGGGCAGATACCCACAGATACGCAGTATTTT.

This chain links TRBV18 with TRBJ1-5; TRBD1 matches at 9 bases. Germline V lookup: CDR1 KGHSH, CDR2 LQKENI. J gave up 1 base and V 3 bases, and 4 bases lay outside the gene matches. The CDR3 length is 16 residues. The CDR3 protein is CASSPGQGTSNQPQHF. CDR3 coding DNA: TGTGCCAGCTCACCCGGACAGGGGACAAGCAATCAGCCCCAGCATTTT. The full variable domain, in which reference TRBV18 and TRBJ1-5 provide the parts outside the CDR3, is NAGVMQNPRHLVRRRGQEARLRCSPMKGHSHVYWYRQLPEEGLKFMVYLQKENIIDESGMPKERFSAEFPKEGPSILRIQQVVRGDSAAYFCASSPGQGTSNQPQHFGDGTRLSIL.

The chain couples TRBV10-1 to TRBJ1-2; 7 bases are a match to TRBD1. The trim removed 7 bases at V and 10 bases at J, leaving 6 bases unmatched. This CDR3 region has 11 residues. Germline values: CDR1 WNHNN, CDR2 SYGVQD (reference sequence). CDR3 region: CASIPGQPYTF. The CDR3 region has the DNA TGCGCCAGCATCCCGGGACAGCCCTACACCTTC.

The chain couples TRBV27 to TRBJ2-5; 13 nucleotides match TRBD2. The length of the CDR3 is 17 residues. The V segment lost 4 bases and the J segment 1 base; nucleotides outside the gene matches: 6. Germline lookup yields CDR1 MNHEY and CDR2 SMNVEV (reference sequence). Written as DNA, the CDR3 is TGTGCCAGCAGTTACCAAGGGACTAGCGGGGCCCAAGAGACCCAGTACTTC. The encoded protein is CASSYQGTSGAQETQYF.

The CDR3 reads CASSVTGGSEKLFF. The CDR3 DNA sequence: TGTGCCAGCAGCGTAACAGGGGGCAGTGAAAAACTGTTTTTT. J is TRBJ1-4 and V is TRBV6-5, with 9 bases lining up with TRBD1. With 6 bases clipped from V and 7 bases from J, the junction kept 6 bases outside the gene matches. The CDR3 covers 14 residues. CDR1 and CDR2 (germline): MNHEY, SVGAGI.

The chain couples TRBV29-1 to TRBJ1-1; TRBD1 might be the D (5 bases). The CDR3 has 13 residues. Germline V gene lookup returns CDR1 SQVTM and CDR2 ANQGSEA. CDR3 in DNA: TGCACCGCGTTGGAGGGGATGAACACTGAAGCTTTCTTT. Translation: CTALEGMNTEAFF.